The sequence of this T cell receptor (beta chain) was determined in a study of blood T cell repertoires in COVID-19. Study at large: The United States, Italy and Spain provided the acute and convalescent COVID-19 samples.

Trimming removed 3 bases from V and 3 bases from J, with 12 bases in between. This CDR3 has 14 residues. Germline V gives CDR1 WSHSY, CDR2 SAAADI. Assay: immunoSEQ multiplex PCR; the TCRdb copy retains only in-frame clones and omits some. The sample has 250,000 or so clones; 80% to 85% are singletons. This chain joins TRBV10-2 and TRBJ2-7; D ambiguous. The sample comprised PBMCs or T cells enriched from blood (not recorded which). The origin of this receptor is a man aged 50 to 60 who had recovered from COVID-19. The CDR3 loop is CASSDPRTYYEQYF. CDR3 DNA sequence: TGCGCCAGCAGTGATCCCCGAACCTACTACGAGCAGTACTTC.